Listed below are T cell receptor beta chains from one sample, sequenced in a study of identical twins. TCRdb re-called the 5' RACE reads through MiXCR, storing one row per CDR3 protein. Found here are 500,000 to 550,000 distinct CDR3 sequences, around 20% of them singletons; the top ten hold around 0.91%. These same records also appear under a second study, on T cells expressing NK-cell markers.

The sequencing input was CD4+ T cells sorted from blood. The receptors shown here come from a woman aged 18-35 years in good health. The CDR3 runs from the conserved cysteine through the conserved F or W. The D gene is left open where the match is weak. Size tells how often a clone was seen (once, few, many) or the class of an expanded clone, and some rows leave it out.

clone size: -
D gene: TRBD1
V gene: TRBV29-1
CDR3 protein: CSVTGQGTEAFF

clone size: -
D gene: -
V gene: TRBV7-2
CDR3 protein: CASSLDGREDEKLFF

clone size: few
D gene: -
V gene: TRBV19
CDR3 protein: CASTRSSTDTQYF

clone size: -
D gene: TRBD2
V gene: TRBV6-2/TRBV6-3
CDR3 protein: CASSRTSGGAGTSYEQYF

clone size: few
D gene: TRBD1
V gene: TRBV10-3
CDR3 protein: CAIRYDRVPSYEQYF

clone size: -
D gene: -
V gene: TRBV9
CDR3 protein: CASSARLFYGYTF

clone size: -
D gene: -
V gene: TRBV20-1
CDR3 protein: CSARDGGSGNTIYF

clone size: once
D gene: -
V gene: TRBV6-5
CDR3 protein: CASISSGDTQYF

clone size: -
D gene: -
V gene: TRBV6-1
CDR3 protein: CASTPTDSMNTEAFF

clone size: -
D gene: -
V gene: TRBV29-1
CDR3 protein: CSVWRVVGDTEAFF

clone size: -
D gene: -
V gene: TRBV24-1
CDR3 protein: CATSGSSYNEQFF

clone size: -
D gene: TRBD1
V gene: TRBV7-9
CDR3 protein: CASTIYQGAYEQYF

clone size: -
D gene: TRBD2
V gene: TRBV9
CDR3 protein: CASSVEGTSGTWQFF

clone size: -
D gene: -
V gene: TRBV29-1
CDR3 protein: CSVGGRGLDTQYF

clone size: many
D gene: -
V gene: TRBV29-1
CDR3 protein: CSVLTSWQAGSYGYTF